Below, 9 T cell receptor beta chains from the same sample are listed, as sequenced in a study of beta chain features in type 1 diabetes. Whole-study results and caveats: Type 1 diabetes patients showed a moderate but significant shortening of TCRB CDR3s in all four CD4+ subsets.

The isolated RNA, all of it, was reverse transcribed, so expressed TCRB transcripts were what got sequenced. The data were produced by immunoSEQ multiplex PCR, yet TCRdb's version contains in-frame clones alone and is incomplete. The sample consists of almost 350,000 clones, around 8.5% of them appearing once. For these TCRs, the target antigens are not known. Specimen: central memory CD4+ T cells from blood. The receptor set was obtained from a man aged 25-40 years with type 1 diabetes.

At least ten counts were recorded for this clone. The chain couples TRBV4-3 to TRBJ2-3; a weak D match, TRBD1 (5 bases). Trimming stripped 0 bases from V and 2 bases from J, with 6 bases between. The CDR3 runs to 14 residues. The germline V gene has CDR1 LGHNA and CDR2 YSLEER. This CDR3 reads CASSQEQATDTQYF. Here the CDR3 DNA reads TGCGCCAGCAGCCAAGAACAGGCCACAGATACGCAGTATTTT.

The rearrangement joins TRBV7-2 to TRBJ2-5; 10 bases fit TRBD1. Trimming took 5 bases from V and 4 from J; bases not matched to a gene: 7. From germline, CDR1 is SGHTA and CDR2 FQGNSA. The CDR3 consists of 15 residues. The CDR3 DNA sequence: TGTGCCAGCAGCCGGACGGGACAGGGGAGAGAGACCCAGTACTTC. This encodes CASSRTGQGRETQYF.

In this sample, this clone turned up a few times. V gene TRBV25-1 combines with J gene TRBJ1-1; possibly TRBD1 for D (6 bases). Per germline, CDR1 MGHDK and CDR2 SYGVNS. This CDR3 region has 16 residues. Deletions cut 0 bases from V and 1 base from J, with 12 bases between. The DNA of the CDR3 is TGTGCCAGCAGTGAATATCGGGCAGGGGCGAACACTGAAGCTTTCTTT. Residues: CASSEYRAGANTEAFF.

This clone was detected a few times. The CDR3 DNA reads TGTGCCAGCAGTGAATTTAGCGAGCAGTACTTC. Translating it yields CASSEFSEQYF. This chain links TRBV25-1 with TRBJ2-7; D is unresolved. The CDR3 is 11 residues long. The germline V gene has CDR1 MGHDK and CDR2 SYGVNS. The V and J ends lost 1 base and 6 bases respectively, with 4 bases between them.

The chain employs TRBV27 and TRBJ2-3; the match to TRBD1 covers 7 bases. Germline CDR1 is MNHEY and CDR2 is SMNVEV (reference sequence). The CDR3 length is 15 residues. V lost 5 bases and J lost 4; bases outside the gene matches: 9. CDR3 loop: CASSLQGSEADTQYF. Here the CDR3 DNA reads TGTGCCAGCAGTCTACAGGGGAGTGAAGCAGATACGCAGTATTTT.

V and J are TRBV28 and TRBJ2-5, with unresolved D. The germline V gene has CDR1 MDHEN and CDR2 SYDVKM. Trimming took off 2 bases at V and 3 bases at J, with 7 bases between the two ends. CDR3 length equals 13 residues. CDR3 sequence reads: CASSLHGEETQYF. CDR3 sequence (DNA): TGTGCCAGCAGTTTACATGGGGAAGAGACCCAGTACTTC.

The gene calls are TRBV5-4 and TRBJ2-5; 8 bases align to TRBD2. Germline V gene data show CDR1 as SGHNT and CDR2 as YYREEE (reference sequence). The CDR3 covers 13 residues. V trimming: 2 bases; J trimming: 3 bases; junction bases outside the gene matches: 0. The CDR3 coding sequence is TGTGCCAGCAGCTTCGGGGGGGAAGAGACCCAGTACTTC. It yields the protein CASSFGGEETQYF.

Here the CDR3 reads CAIRREGNSPLHF. The CDR3 nucleotides read TGTGCCATCCGAAGGGAAGGAAATTCACCCCTCCACTTT. This chain connects TRBV10-3 to TRBJ1-6; D unclear. The germline V gene has CDR1 ENHRY and CDR2 SYGVKD. Trimming stripped 8 bases from V and 7 bases from J, with 12 bases between. The CDR3 consists of 13 residues.

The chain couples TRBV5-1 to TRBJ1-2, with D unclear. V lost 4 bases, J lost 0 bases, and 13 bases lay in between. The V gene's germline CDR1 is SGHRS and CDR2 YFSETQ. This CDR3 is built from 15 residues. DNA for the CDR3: TGCGCCAGCAGCCCCAGGACGGGTACTAACTATGGCTACACCTTC. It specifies CASSPRTGTNYGYTF.